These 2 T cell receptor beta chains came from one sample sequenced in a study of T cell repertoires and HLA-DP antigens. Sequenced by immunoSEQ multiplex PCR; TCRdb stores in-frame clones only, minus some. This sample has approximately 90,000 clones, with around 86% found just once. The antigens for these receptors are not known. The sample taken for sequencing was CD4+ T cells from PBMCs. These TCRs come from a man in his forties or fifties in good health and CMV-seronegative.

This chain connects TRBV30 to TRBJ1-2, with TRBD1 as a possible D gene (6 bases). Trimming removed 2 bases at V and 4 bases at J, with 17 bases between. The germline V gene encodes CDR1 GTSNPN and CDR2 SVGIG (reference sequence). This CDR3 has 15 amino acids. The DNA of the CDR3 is TGTGCCTGGAGTCCCCAAGAGAGACAGGCCTATGGCTACACCTTC. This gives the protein CAWSPQERQAYGYTF. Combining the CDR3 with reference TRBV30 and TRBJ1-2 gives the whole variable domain SQTIHQWPATLVQPVGSPLSLECTVEGTSNPNLYWYRQAAGRGLQLLFYSVGIGQISSEVPQNLSASRPQDRQFILSSKKLLLSDSGFYLCAWSPQERQAYGYTFGSGTRLTVV.

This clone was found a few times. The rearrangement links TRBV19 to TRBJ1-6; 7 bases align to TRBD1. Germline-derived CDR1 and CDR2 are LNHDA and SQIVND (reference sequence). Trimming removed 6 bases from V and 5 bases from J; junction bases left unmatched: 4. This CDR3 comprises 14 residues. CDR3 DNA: TGTGCCAGTAGCCACAGGGGCGATAATTCACCCCTCCACTTT. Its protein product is CASSHRGDNSPLHF.